The present T cell receptor beta chain was sequenced within a study of OX40 agonist ivuxolimab in advanced cancers. The wider study: Patients took ivuxolimab, an agonistic anti-OX40 (CD134) antibody.

On this clone itself: Its antigen remains unidentified.

The CDR3 sequence is 15 residues long. Germline CDR1 reads MNHEY; CDR2 reads SVGAGI. V was shortened by 6 bases and J by 0 bases, with 12 bases between the two germline ends. Study-wide results and limits: Compared with CD4+, CD8+ T cells on average had more expanded clones. Expanded peripheral T cell antigen specificity was not determined.

Measured with immunoSEQ multiplex PCR; TCRdb has only the in-frame clones, and not every one. Of about 73,000 clones listed, about nine tenths are singletons. The rearrangement uses TRBV6-5 and TRBJ1-3; perhaps TRBD1 as D (6 bases). The clonotype comes from an adult with an advanced solid tumor such as melanoma, head and neck, liver or kidney cancer. Sequencing was performed on CD4+ or CD8+ T cells sorted from blood, taken in a trial of the OX40 agonist ivuxolimab. CDR3 sequence reads: CASRRGAVSGNTIYF. CDR3 bases: TGTGCCAGCAGAAGGGGGGCCGTCTCTGGAAACACCATATATTTT.